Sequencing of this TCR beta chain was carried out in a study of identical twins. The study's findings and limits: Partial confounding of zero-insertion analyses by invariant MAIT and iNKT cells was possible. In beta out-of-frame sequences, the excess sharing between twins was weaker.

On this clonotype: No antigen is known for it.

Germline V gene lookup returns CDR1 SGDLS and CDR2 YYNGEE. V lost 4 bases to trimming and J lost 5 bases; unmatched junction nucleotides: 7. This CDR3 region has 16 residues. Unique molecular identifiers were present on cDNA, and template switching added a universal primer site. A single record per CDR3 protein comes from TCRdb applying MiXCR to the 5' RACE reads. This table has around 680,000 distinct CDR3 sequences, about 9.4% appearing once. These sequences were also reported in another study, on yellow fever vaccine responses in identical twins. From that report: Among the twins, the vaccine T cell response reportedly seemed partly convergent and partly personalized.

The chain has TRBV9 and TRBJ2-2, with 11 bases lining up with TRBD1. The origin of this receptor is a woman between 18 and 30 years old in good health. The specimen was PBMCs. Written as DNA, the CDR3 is TGTGCCAGCAGCATCTCCGGGACAGGGGGTACCGGGGAGCTGTTTTTT. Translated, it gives CASSISGTGGTGELFF.